This entry lists 10 T cell receptor beta chains sequenced from one sample in a study of human T cells and chemical hapten exposure. TCRdb reprocessed the RACE reads via MiXCR and lists one record per CDR3 protein. The table shows more than 30,000 distinct CDR3 sequences, with more than 6% occurring only once. Noted time point: patch test 1, 2 weeks after DPC sensitization. This sample's treatment: therapeutic diphenylcyclopropenone sensitization with weekly scalp DPC. The total RNA was obtained from whole blood that was not fractionated. The sequenced sample was whole blood, obtained in connection with sensitization to the hapten diphenylcyclopropenone (DPC). The receptor set was obtained from a woman aged 25 to 45 with alopecia areata. Some clones in this sample may be carry-over from other donors' samples.

This clonotype was counted ten times or more. J is TRBJ2-1 and V is TRBV6-6; 8 bases match TRBD2. This CDR3 comprises 15 residues. CDR1 MNHNY and CDR2 SVGAGI come from the germline V gene (reference sequence). V gave up 4 bases and J gave up 3 bases; unmatched junction bases: 5. The CDR3 reads CASSSAGGGYNEQFF. CDR3 nucleotides: TGTGCCAGCAGTTCCGCGGGGGGTGGCTACAATGAGCAGTTCTTC.

The V and J genes are TRBV5-8 and TRBJ1-1, with D unresolved. Germline lookup yields CDR1 SGHTS and CDR2 YDEGEE. CDR3 length: 15 residues. With 4 bases removed from V and 6 bases from J, the gap between germline ends came to 19 bases. The DNA for the CDR3 is TGTGCCAGCAGCACCCGGGAGGTAACGTGGGCTGAAGCTTTCTTT. Protein sequence: CASSTREVTWAEAFF.

A few counts support this clonotype. The chain is built from TRBV5-1 and TRBJ1-5; unclear D gene. This CDR3 has 13 residues. The germline V gene has CDR1 SGHRS and CDR2 YFSETQ. Between the trimmed V and J ends, which lost 7 bases and 3 bases, there was a span of 11 bases. The DNA for the CDR3 is TGCGCCAGCGCAGCGGGTATCAATCAGCCCCAGCATTTT. It translates to CASAAGINQPQHF.

This clonotype occurred a few times. The chain is built from TRBV29-1 and TRBJ2-3; D is undetermined. Trimming left V 0 bases short and J 0 bases short, with 7 bases between. This CDR3 is built from 14 residues. Germline V gives CDR1 SQVTM, CDR2 ANQGSEA. CDR3 in amino acids: CSVEDFQSTDTQYF. DNA of the CDR3: TGCAGCGTTGAAGATTTCCAGAGCACAGATACGCAGTATTTT.

This clonotype was seen many times. The gene calls are TRBV7-2 and TRBJ2-1; D call uncertain. Germline CDR1 SGHTA, CDR2 FQGNSA. V lost 2 bases, J lost 9 bases, and 8 bases lay in between. This CDR3 contains 12 residues. The CDR3: CASSLTLFEQFF. As DNA, the CDR3 is TGTGCCAGCAGCTTAACCCTCTTTGAGCAGTTCTTC.

This clonotype appeared a few times. V and J are TRBV14 and TRBJ2-7; TRBD1 is a possible D gene (6 bases). Germline V gene sequence: CDR1 SGHDN, CDR2 FVKESK. The CDR3 contains 14 residues. The germline V and J ends were trimmed by 5 bases and 2 bases, with 13 bases remaining between them. CDR3 in amino acids: CASSWGRGPYEQYF. CDR3 DNA sequence: TGTGCCAGCAGCTGGGGCAGGGGACCCTACGAGCAGTACTTC. The whole variable domain, remainder taken from reference TRBV14 and TRBJ2-7, is EAGVTQFPSHSVIEKGQTVTLRCDPISGHDNLYWYRRVMGKEIKFLLHFVKESKQDESGMPNNRFLAERTGGTYSTLKVQPAELEDSGVYFCASSWGRGPYEQYFGPGTRLTVT.

In its sample, this clonotype was seen a few times. The chain employs TRBV20-1 and TRBJ2-7, with a weak D call TRBD2 (6 bases). The CDR3 runs 15 residues. CDR1 and CDR2 from the germline V gene are DFQATT and SNEGSKA (reference sequence). V lost 7 bases and J 0 bases, leaving 19 bases between the germline ends. The CDR3, as DNA: TGCAGTGTGCAGATACCGGGACTGTCCTCCTACGAGCAGTACTTC. It encodes CSVQIPGLSSYEQYF.

This clonotype was seen many times. The chain has TRBV12-3 or TRBV12-4 and TRBJ2-5; no firm D call. Trimming took off 3 bases at V and 5 bases at J, with 7 bases between the two ends. CDR3 size: 12 residues. The CDR3 loop is CASSFGRETQYF. In nucleotides, the CDR3 is TGTGCCAGCAGTTTCGGGCGGGAGACCCAGTACTTC.

The rearrangement joins TRBV7-9 to TRBJ1-4; a weak D match, TRBD1 (5 bases). Germline lookup yields CDR1 SEHNR and CDR2 FQNEAQ (reference sequence). V dropped 2 bases and J dropped 8 bases, with 15 bases sitting between them. There are 15 residues in the CDR3. The DNA for the CDR3 is TGTGCCAGCAGCTTAAGGAGTGGGACGGTAGAAAAACTGTTTTTT. Translation gives CASSLRSGTVEKLFF.

This clonotype was seen a handful of times. V gene TRBV5-1 combines with J gene TRBJ2-3, with no clear D. Per germline, CDR1 SGHRS and CDR2 YFSETQ. The CDR3 has 16 amino acids. V was clipped by 4 bases and J by 1 base, with 16 bases between them. CDR3 amino acids: CASSQEGRTGTDTQYF. CDR3 nucleotide sequence: TGCGCCAGCAGCCAAGAAGGTCGTACCGGCACAGATACGCAGTATTTT.